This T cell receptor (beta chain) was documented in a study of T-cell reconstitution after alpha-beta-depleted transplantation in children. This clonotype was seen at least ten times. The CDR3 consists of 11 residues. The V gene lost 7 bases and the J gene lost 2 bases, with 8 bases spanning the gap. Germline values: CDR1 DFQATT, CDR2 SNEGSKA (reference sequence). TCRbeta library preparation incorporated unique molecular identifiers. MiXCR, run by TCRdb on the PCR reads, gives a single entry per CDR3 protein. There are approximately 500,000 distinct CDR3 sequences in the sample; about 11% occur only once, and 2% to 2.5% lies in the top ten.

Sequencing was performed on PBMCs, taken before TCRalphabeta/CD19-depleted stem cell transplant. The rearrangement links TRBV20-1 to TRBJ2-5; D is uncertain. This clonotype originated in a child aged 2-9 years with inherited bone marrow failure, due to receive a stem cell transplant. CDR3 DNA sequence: TGCAGTGAAACAGTTCAAGAGACCCAGTACTTC. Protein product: CSETVQETQYF.